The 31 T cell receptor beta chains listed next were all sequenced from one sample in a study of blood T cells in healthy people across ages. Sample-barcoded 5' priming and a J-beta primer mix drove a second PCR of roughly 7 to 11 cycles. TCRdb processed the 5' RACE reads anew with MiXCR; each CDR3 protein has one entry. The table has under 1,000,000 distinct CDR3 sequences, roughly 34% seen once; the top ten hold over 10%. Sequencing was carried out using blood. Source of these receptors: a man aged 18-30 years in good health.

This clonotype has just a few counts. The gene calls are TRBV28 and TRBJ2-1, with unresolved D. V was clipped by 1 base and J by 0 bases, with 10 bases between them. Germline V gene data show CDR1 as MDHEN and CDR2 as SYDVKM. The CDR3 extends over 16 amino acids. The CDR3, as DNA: TGTGCCAGCAGTTTATCTGAGGTACGCTCCTACAATGAGCAGTTCTTC. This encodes CASSLSEVRSYNEQFF.

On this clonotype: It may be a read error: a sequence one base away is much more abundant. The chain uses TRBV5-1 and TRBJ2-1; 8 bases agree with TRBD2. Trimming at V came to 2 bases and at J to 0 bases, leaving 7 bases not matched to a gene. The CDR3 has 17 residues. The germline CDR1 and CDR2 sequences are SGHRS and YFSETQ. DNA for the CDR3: TGCGCCAGCAGCTTCATGTCCGGGACTAGCTCCTACAATGAGCAGTTCTTC. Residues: CASSFMSGTSSYNEQFF.

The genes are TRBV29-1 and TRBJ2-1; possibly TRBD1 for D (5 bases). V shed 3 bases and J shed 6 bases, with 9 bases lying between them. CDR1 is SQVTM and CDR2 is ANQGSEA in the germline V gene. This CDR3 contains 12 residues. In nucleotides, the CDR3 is TGCAGCGTTGACAGGGCCGGCAATGAGCAGTTCTTC. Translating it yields CSVDRAGNEQFF.

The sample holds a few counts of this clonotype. CDR3 residues: CASSPTGTSADTQYF. CDR3 nucleotide sequence: TGTGCCAGCAGCCCGACAGGCACTAGCGCAGATACGCAGTATTTT. V gene TRBV12-3 or TRBV12-4 combines with J gene TRBJ2-3; D may be TRBD2 (7 bases). The length of the CDR3 is 15 residues. V was cut by 6 bases and J by 4 bases, with 17 bases left in between.

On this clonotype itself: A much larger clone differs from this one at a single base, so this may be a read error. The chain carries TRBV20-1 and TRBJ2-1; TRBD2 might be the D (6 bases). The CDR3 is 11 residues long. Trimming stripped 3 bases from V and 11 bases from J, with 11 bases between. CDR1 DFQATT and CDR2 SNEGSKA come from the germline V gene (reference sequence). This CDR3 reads CSARLGGKQFF. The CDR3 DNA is TGCAGTGCTAGGCTCGGGGGTAAGCAGTTCTTC.

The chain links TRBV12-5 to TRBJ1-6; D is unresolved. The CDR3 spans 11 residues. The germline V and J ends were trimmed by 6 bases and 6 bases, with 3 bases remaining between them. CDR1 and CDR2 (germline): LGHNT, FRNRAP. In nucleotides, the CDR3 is TGTGCTAGTGGGCTTAATTCACCCCTCCACTTT. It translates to CASGLNSPLHF.

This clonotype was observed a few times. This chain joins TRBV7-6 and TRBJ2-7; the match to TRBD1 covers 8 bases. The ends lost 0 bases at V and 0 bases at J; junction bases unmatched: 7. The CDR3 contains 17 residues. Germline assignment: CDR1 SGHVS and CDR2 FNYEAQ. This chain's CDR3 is CASSLAAPGQVSYEQYF. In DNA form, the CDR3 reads TGTGCCAGCAGCTTAGCCGCTCCGGGACAGGTCTCCTACGAGCAGTACTTC. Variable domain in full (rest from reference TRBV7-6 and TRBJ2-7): GAGVSQSPRYKVTKRGQDVALRCDPISGHVSLYWYRQALGQGPEFLTYFNYEAQQDKSGLPNDRFSAERPEGSISTLTIQRTEQRDSAMYRCASSLAAPGQVSYEQYFGPGTRLTVT.

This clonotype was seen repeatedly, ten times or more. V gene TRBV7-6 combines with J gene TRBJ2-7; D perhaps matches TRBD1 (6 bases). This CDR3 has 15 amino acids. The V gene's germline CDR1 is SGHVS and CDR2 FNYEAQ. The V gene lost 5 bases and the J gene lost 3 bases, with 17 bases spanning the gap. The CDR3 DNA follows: TGTGCCAGCAGCGGGAACAGGGATAGTGGCTACGAGCAGTACTTC. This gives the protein CASSGNRDSGYEQYF.

CDR3 in DNA: TGCAGCGTTGTAAGAGGGACCAGCCTTGCAGATACGCAGTATTTT. Protein sequence: CSVVRGTSLADTQYF. The genes are TRBV29-1 and TRBJ2-3, with D possibly called TRBD1 or TRBD2 (5 bases each). V lost 4 bases and J 4 bases, leaving 18 bases between the germline ends. The germline V gene has CDR1 SQVTM and CDR2 ANQGSEA. This CDR3 is 15 amino acids long.

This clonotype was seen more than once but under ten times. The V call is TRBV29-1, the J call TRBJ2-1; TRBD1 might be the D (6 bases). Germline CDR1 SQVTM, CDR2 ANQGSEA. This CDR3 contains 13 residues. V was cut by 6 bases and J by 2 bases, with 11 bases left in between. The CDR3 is CSVDRTPYNEQFF. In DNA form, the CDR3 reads TGCAGCGTCGACAGGACCCCCTACAATGAGCAGTTCTTC.

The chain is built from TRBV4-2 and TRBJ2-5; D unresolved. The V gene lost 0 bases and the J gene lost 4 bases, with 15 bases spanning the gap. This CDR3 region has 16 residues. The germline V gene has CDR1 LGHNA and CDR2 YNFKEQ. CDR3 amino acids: CASSQDEEFYGETQYF. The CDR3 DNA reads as TGTGCCAGCAGCCAAGACGAGGAGTTCTATGGAGAGACCCAGTACTTC.

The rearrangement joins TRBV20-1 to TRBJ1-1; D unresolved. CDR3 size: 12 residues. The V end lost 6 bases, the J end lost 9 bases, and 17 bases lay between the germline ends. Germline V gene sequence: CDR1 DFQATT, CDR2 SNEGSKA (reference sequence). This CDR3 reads CSALAGLGQAFF. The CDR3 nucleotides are TGCAGTGCCCTGGCCGGCCTCGGCCAAGCTTTCTTT.

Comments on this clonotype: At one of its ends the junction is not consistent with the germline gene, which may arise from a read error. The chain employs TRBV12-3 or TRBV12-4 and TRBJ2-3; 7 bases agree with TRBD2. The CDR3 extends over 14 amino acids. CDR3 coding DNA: TGTGCCAGCAGTCTAGCGGTCAGGTCAGATACGCAGTATTTT. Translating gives CASSLAVRSDTQYF.

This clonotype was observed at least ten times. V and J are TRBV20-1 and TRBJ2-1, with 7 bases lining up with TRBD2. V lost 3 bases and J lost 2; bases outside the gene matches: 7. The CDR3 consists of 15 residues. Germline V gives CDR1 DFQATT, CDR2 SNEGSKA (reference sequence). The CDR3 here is CSASEVGLPYNEQFF. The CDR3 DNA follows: TGCAGTGCTAGTGAGGTGGGACTACCCTACAATGAGCAGTTCTTC.

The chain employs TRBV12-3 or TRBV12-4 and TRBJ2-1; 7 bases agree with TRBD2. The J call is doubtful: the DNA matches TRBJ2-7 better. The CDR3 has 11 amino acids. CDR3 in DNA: TGTGCCAGCGTGGGGGGGAATGAGCAGTACTTC. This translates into CASVGGNEQYF.

The CDR3 loop reads CASSSGRGTGPQHF. The CDR3 coding sequence is TGTGCCAGCAGCTCGGGTCGGGGAACTGGTCCCCAGCATTTT. This chain joins TRBV7-2 and TRBJ1-5, with unresolved D. The germline V and J ends were trimmed by 4 bases and 10 bases, with 17 bases remaining between them. The CDR3 is made up of 14 amino acids. Germline CDR1 reads SGHTA; CDR2 reads FQGNSA.

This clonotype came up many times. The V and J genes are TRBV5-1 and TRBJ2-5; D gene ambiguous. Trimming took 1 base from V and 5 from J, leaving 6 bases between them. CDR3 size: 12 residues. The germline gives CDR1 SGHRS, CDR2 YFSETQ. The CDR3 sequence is CASSLTFETQYF. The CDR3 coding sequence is TGCGCCAGCAGCTTGACATTCGAGACCCAGTACTTC.

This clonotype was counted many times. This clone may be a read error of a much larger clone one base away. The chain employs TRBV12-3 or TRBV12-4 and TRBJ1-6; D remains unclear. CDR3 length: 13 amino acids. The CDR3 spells CASSPGVNSPPHF. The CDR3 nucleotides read TGTGCCAGCAGCCCCGGAGTTAATTCACCCCCCCACTTT.

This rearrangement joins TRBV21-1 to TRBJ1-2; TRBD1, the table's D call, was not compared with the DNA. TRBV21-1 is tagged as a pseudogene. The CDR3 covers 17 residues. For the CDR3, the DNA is TGTGCCAGCAGCAAAGTCTGGACAGGGGAAGAAATTTATGGCTACACCTTC. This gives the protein CASSKVWTGEEIYGYTF.

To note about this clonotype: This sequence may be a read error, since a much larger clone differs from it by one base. The CDR3 protein is CAGSQGQASTDTQYF. CDR3 nucleotides: TGTGCCGGCAGCCAGGGACAGGCTAGCACAGATACGCAGTATTTT. The chain combines TRBV5-6 with TRBJ2-3; TRBD1 aligns across 8 bases. Germline V lookup: CDR1 SGHDT, CDR2 YYEEEE. This CDR3 is 15 amino acids long. The full variable domain, completed using reference TRBV5-6 and TRBJ2-3, is DAGVTQSPTHLIKTRGQQVTLRCSPKSGHDTVSWYQQALGQGPQFIFQYYEEEERQRGNFPDRFSGHQFPNYSSELNVNALLLGDSALYLCAGSQGQASTDTQYFGPGTRLTVL.

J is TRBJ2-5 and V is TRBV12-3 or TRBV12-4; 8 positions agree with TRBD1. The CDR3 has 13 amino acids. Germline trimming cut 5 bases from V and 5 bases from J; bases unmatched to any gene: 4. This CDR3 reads CASSTTGAETQYF. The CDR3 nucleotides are TGTGCCAGCAGTACGACAGGGGCGGAGACCCAGTACTTC.

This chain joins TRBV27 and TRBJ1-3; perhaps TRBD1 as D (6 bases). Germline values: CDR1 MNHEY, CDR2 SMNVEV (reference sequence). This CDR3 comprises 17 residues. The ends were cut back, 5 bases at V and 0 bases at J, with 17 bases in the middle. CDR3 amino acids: CASSPLASRGSGNTIYF. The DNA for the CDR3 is TGTGCCAGCAGTCCGCTTGCGAGCAGGGGCTCTGGAAACACCATATATTTT.

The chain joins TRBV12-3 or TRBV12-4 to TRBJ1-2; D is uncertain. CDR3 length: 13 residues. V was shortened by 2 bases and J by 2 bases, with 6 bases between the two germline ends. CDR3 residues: CASSLRLNYGYTF. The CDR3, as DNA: TGTGCCAGCAGTTTACGACTAAACTATGGCTACACCTTC.

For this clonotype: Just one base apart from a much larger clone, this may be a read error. The CDR3 sequence is CASSLLRLLLYNEQFF. For the CDR3, the DNA is TGTGCCAGCAGTTTATTACGCCTACTATTATACAATGAGCAGTTCTTC. The chain joins TRBV12-3 or TRBV12-4 to TRBJ2-1; D gene uncertain. The CDR3 has 16 residues. With 2 bases removed from V and 4 bases from J, the gap between germline ends came to 15 bases.

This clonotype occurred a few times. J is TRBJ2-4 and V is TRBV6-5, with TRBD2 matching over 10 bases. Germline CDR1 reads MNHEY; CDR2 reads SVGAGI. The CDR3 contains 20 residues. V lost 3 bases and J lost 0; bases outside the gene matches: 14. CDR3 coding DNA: TGTGCCAGCAGTTATTCGGCTAGCGGGGGCCGGTTCCTAGCCAAAAACATTCAGTACTTC. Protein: CASSYSASGGRFLAKNIQYF.

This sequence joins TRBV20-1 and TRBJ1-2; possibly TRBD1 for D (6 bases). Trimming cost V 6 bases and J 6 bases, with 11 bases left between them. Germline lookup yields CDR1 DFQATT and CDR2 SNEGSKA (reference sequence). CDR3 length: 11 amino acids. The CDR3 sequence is CSAQAGDGYTF. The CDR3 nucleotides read TGCAGTGCCCAAGCAGGGGATGGCTACACCTTC.

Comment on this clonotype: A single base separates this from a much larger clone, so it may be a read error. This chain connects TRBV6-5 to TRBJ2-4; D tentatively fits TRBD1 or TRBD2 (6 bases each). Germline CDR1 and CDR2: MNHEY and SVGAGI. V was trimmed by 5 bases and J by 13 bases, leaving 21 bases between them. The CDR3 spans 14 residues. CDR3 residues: CASSQGGNYNEQYF. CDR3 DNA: TGTGCCAGCAGTCAAGGGGGGAATTACAATGAGCAGTACTTC.

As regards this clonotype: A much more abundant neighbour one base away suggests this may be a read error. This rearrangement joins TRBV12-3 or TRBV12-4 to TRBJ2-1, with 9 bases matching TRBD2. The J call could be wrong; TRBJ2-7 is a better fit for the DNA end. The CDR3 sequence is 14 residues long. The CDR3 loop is CASRSGSSYNEQYF. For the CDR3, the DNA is TGTGCCAGTCGTAGCGGGAGCTCCTACAATGAGCAGTACTTC.

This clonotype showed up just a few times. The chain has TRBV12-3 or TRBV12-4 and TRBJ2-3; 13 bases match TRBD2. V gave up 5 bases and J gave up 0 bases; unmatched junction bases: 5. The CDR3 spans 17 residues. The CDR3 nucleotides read TGTGCCAGCAGTACCGGGACTAGCGGGGTTAGCACAGATACGCAGTATTTT. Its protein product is CASSTGTSGVSTDTQYF.

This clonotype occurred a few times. CDR3 loop: CASSLNPSGVDTQYF. The CDR3 DNA follows: TGTGCCAGCAGCTTAAATCCTAGCGGGGTTGATACGCAGTATTTT. This chain connects TRBV7-3 to TRBJ2-3; 9 bases align to TRBD2. The V and J ends lost 1 base and 6 bases, in that order; junction bases with no gene match: 5. Germline assignment: CDR1 SGHTA and CDR2 FQGTGA. CDR3 length equals 15 residues. The full variable domain, with the rest looked up from reference TRBV7-3 and TRBJ2-3, is GAGVSQTPSNKVTEKGKYVELRCDPISGHTALYWYRQSLGQGPEFLIYFQGTGAADDSGLPNDRFFAVRPEGSVSTLKIQRTERGDSAVYLCASSLNPSGVDTQYFGPGTRLTVL.

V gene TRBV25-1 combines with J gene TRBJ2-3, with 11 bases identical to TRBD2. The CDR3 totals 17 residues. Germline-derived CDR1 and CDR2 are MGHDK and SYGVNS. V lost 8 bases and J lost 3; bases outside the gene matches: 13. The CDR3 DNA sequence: TGTGCCAGCGGAGGATGGAATAGCGGGGGGGCTACAGATACGCAGTATTTT. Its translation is CASGGWNSGGATDTQYF.